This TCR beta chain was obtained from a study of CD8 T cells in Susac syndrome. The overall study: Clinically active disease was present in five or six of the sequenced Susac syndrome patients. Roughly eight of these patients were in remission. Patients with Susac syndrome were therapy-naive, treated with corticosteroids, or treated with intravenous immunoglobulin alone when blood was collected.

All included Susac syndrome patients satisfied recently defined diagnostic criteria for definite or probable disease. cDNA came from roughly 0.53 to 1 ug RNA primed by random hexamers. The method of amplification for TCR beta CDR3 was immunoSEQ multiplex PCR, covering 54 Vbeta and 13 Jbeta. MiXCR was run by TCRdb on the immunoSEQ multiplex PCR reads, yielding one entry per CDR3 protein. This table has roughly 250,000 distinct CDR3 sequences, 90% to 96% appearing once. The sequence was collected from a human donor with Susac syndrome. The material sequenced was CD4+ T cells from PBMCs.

The CDR3 region is CSARGGGQPQHF. Written as DNA, the CDR3 is TGCAGTGCTAGGGGGGGTGGGCAGCCCCAGCATTTT. This chain uses TRBV20-1 with TRBJ1-5, with D possibly matching TRBD1 (5 bases). V gave up 3 bases and J gave up 7 bases, with 10 bases separating them. This CDR3 spans 12 amino acids. CDR1 is DFQATT and CDR2 is SNEGSKA in the germline V gene (reference sequence).